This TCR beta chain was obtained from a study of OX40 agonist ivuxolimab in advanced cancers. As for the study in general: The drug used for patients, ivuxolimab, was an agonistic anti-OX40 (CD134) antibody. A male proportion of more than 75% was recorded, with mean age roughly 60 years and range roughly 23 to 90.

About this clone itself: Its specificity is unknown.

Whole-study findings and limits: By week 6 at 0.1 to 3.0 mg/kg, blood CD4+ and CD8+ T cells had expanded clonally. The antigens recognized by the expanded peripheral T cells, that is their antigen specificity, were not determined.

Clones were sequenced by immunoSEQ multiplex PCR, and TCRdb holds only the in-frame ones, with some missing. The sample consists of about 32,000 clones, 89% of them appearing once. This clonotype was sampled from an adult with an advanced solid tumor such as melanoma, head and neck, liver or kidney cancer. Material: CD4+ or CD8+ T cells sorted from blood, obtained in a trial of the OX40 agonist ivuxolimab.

Here the CDR3 DNA reads TGTGCCAGCAGCGTAGGGTGGGTAAGCGGGGAGCTGTTTTTT. It translates to CASSVGWVSGELFF. The chain couples TRBV9 to TRBJ2-2; D gene ambiguous. Germline CDR1 and CDR2: SGDLS and YYNGEE. V dropped 0 bases and J dropped 7 bases, with 10 bases sitting between them. CDR3 size: 14 residues. The full variable domain, its missing parts supplied by reference TRBV9 and TRBJ2-2, is DSGVTQTPKHLITATGQRVTLRCSPRSGDLSVYWYQQSLDQGLQFLIQYYNGEERAKGNILERFSAQQFPDLHSELNLSSLELGDSALYFCASSVGWVSGELFFGEGSRLTVL.